This TCR beta chain stems from a study of blood T cell repertoires in COVID-19. Looking at the study overall: Sources were T cells, B-cell-depleted T cells, or PBMCs; the material itself was cDNA or gDNA.

Original handling: Using reference gene primer amplification, nucleated cell counts were estimated. Method: immunoSEQ multiplex PCR; TCRdb's copy keeps in-frame clones and lacks some. V and J calls and clone size follow that table, whereas D and trimming were derived from the DNA. In the table there are 190,000 or so clones, 86% of which are singletons. This clone occurred once. V was pared by 7 bases and J by 0 bases, with 13 bases of the junction left unmatched. The CDR3 totals 19 residues. Germline V CDR1 and CDR2: SNHLY, FYNNEI. The rearrangement joins TRBV2 to TRBJ2-6, with 9 bases fitting TRBD1. Sequenced input: peripheral blood. The clonotype comes from a woman in her thirties with active or convalescent COVID-19. In nucleotides, the CDR3 is TGTGCCAGCAACTCCCCAAGGGGGACAGGGTTCTCTGGGGCCAACGTCCTGACTTTC. The encoded protein is CASNSPRGTGFSGANVLTF. The variable domain in full, completed from reference TRBV2 and TRBJ2-6, reads EPEVTQTPSHQVTQMGQEVILRCVPISNHLYFYWYRQILGQKVEFLVSFYNNEISEKSEIFDDQFSVERPDGSNFTLKIRSTKLEDSAMYFCASNSPRGTGFSGANVLTFGAGSRLTVL.